The rows below give T cell receptor beta chains drawn from one sample of a study of shared clonotypes between healthy human individuals. This table comes from immunoSEQ multiplex PCR, and its TCRdb copy is limited to in-frame clones, with some not included. The sample has 500,000 to 700,000 clones; around 95% are singletons. The source material was naive CD8+ T cells sorted from blood. All receptors derive from a woman younger than 45 in good health. Each CDR3 is given with its conserved first and last residue. Size values are once, few and many counts, or a class for expanded clones, and some rows have none.

j_call: TRBJ2-7
clone_size: NA
v_call: TRBV28
cdr3_aa: CASSFTPGLASEQYF

j_call: TRBJ2-7
clone_size: NA
v_call: TRBV28
cdr3_aa: CASSFPASGTLEQYF

j_call: TRBJ1-2
clone_size: NA
v_call: TRBV19
cdr3_aa: CASSMGQNYGYTF

j_call: TRBJ2-7
clone_size: NA
v_call: TRBV28
cdr3_aa: CASSLAYEQYF

j_call: TRBJ2-7
clone_size: NA
v_call: TRBV10-1
cdr3_aa: CASSESSGRSEQYF

j_call: TRBJ2-1
clone_size: NA
v_call: TRBV6-1
cdr3_aa: CASSEQGLRYDAYNEQFF

j_call: TRBJ2-7
clone_size: once
v_call: TRBV19
cdr3_aa: CASRAGTGGAGQYF

j_call: NA
clone_size: NA
v_call: TRBV4-1
cdr3_aa: CASSQQGFVYEQYF

j_call: TRBJ2-1
clone_size: once
v_call: TRBV27
cdr3_aa: CASSPLSGAGYNEQFF

j_call: NA
clone_size: once
v_call: TRBV28
cdr3_aa: CASSLRTPYEQYF

j_call: TRBJ2-2
clone_size: NA
v_call: TRBV4-1
cdr3_aa: CASSLGFYNGELFF

j_call: TRBJ2-1
clone_size: NA
v_call: TRBV9
cdr3_aa: CASSVGIGSYNEQFF

j_call: TRBJ2-7
clone_size: NA
v_call: TRBV27
cdr3_aa: CASMRLAETYEQYF

j_call: TRBJ2-7
clone_size: NA
v_call: TRBV11-2
cdr3_aa: CASSSRTSGTYEQYF

j_call: TRBJ1-4
clone_size: NA
v_call: TRBV4-1
cdr3_aa: CASSQVGTKTNEKLFF

j_call: TRBJ2-7
clone_size: NA
v_call: TRBV5-4
cdr3_aa: CASSPRGLADSYEQYF

j_call: TRBJ2-3
clone_size: NA
v_call: TRBV27
cdr3_aa: CASSHRGSADTQYF

j_call: TRBJ1-1
clone_size: NA
v_call: TRBV5-1
cdr3_aa: CASSSGRAVNTEAFF

j_call: TRBJ2-1
clone_size: NA
v_call: TRBV28
cdr3_aa: CASNTGTSGRNEQFF

j_call: TRBJ2-7
clone_size: NA
v_call: TRBV9
cdr3_aa: CASALADSSYEQYF

j_call: TRBJ1-5
clone_size: NA
v_call: TRBV28
cdr3_aa: CASSTGQQPQHF

j_call: TRBJ2-7
clone_size: NA
v_call: TRBV27
cdr3_aa: CASSLIPAAYEQYF

j_call: TRBJ2-7
clone_size: NA
v_call: TRBV7-9
cdr3_aa: CASSPGPGEQYF

j_call: TRBJ2-2
clone_size: NA
v_call: TRBV11-2
cdr3_aa: CASSLVFIASNTGELFF

j_call: TRBJ1-4
clone_size: once
v_call: TRBV28
cdr3_aa: CASSFPQGGDEKLFF

j_call: TRBJ1-1
clone_size: NA
v_call: TRBV27
cdr3_aa: CASRTGVMNTEAFF

j_call: TRBJ2-1
clone_size: NA
v_call: TRBV7-9
cdr3_aa: CASSARTSSRNEQFF

j_call: TRBJ2-7
clone_size: NA
v_call: TRBV6-5
cdr3_aa: CASSYSAGTKTYEQYF

j_call: TRBJ2-7
clone_size: few
v_call: TRBV5-4
cdr3_aa: CASSSTSEQYF

j_call: TRBJ1-1
clone_size: once
v_call: TRBV7-9
cdr3_aa: CASSSQDRLNTEAFF

j_call: TRBJ2-1
clone_size: once
v_call: TRBV28
cdr3_aa: CASSLHSLGLYNEQFF

j_call: TRBJ1-2
clone_size: NA
v_call: TRBV28
cdr3_aa: CASSRSRAGTFYGYTF

j_call: TRBJ1-5
clone_size: once
v_call: TRBV7-3
cdr3_aa: CASRGASNQPQHF

j_call: TRBJ1-1
clone_size: NA
v_call: TRBV2
cdr3_aa: CASSVEGTGMNTEAFF

j_call: TRBJ1-1
clone_size: NA
v_call: TRBV10-3
cdr3_aa: CAISEGAVNTEAFF

j_call: TRBJ2-1
clone_size: NA
v_call: TRBV6-5
cdr3_aa: CASSDEGLAGREQFF

j_call: TRBJ2-7
clone_size: NA
v_call: TRBV13
cdr3_aa: CASSFRGGVTDYEQYF